Below are 9 T cell receptor beta chains sequenced from a single sample in a study of blood T cell repertoires in COVID-19. Sequenced by immunoSEQ multiplex PCR; TCRdb stores in-frame clones only, minus some. Of around 200,000 clones in the sample, 83% were seen once. The sequenced sample consisted of peripheral blood. The receptor set was obtained from a man in his fifties with active or convalescent COVID-19.

V usage is TRBV10-2 and J usage is TRBJ1-2; maybe TRBD1 (6 bases). Looked up from germline, CDR1 is WSHSY and CDR2 is SAAADI. The CDR3 is 15 amino acids. The V gene lost 3 bases and the J gene lost 0 bases, with 11 bases spanning the gap. The CDR3 loop is CASSDGTWTNYGYTF. CDR3 coding DNA: TGCGCCAGCAGTGATGGGACATGGACTAACTATGGCTACACCTTC.

This clone appeared a single time. V and J are TRBV19 and TRBJ2-2; TRBD2 matches at 13 bases. The trim removed 4 bases at V and 8 bases at J, leaving 4 bases unmatched. The germline V gene has CDR1 LNHDA and CDR2 SQIVND (reference sequence). The CDR3 spans 15 residues. The CDR3 DNA reads TGTGCCAGTAGTACGACTAGCGGGAGGTCTGGGGAGCTGTTTTTT. Translated, it gives CASSTTSGRSGELFF.

CDR3 sequence (DNA): TGTGCCAGCAGCATTAGGGGACTCACGGATGAGCAGTTCTTC. As protein: CASSIRGLTDEQFF. The J gene is TRBJ2-1, the V gene TRBV5-4; possibly TRBD2 for D (6 bases). V was cut by 4 bases and J by 8 bases, with 16 bases left in between. Germline V gene lookup returns CDR1 SGHNT and CDR2 YYREEE (reference sequence). The CDR3 spans 14 residues.

This clone was counted a few times. The chain couples TRBV15 to TRBJ2-7, with 7 bases that match TRBD1. CDR3 length equals 15 residues. After removal of 0 bases from V and 3 bases from J, the junction contained 5 bases not matched to a gene. CDR1 LNHNV and CDR2 YYDKDF come from the germline V gene (reference sequence). CDR3 coding DNA: TGTGCCACCAGCAGAGAACAAGGGACAGACTACGAGCAGTACTTC. It codes for CATSREQGTDYEQYF. The whole variable domain, filled in from reference TRBV15 and TRBJ2-7, reads DAMVIQNPRYQVTQFGKPVTLSCSQTLNHNVMYWYQQKSSQAPKLLFHYYDKDFNNEADTPDNFQSRRPNTSFCFLDIRSPGLGDTAMYLCATSREQGTDYEQYFGPGTRLTVT.

A remark on this clone: Additional DNA sequences in this sample encode the identical CDR3. The CDR3 DNA reads as TGTGCCAGCTCACCAAGCGGACAGGGGGCTGGAAACACCATATATTTT. The encoded protein is CASSPSGQGAGNTIYF. This chain connects TRBV18 to TRBJ1-3, with 10 bases matching TRBD1. The CDR3 is 16 residues long. Germline CDR1 KGHSH, CDR2 LQKENI. With 2 bases clipped from V and 2 bases from J, the junction kept 3 bases outside the gene matches.

This clone was seen a few times. The chain joins TRBV7-2 to TRBJ2-1, with D possibly matching TRBD2 (6 bases). The CDR3 sequence is 15 residues long. Germline loops: CDR1 SGHTA, CDR2 FQGNSA. The V and J ends lost 7 bases and 10 bases respectively, with 23 bases between them. The CDR3 loop reads CASTDRDLNVGEQFF. CDR3 DNA: TGTGCCAGCACCGACCGGGACTTAAACGTGGGGGAGCAGTTCTTC.

This clone was seen once. The chain combines TRBV7-2 with TRBJ1-4, with 8 bases lining up with TRBD1. The CDR3 runs to 16 residues. With V trimmed by 4 bases and J by 0 bases, 4 bases remained unmatched. Germline CDR1 is SGHTA and CDR2 is FQGNSA. The CDR3 is CASSYRGVATNEKLFF. The CDR3 nucleotides are TGTGCCAGCAGCTACAGGGGGGTTGCAACTAATGAAAAACTGTTTTTT. Filled out from reference TRBV7-2 and TRBJ1-4, the complete variable domain reads GAGVSQSPSNKVTEKGKDVELRCDPISGHTALYWYRQSLGQGLEFLIYFQGNSAPDKSGLPSDRFSAERTGGSVSTLTIQRTQQEDSAVYLCASSYRGVATNEKLFFGSGTQLSVL.

The table lists this clone with a count of one. The rearrangement joins TRBV18 to TRBJ1-1; D is undetermined. CDR1 is KGHSH, CDR2 LQKENI, per germline. This CDR3 is built from 12 residues. Trimming took 5 bases from V and 3 from J, leaving 7 bases between them. As DNA, the CDR3 is TGTGCCAGCTCATCGCGGGACACTGAAGCTTTCTTT. This sequence encodes CASSSRDTEAFF.

The table lists this clone with a count of one. The gene calls are TRBV10-1 and TRBJ2-1, with TRBD1 matching over 11 bases. This CDR3 comprises 16 residues. Germline CDR1 and CDR2: WNHNN and SYGVQD (reference sequence). V dropped 3 bases and J dropped 9; count of bases not matched to a gene: 10. CDR3 sequence: CASSEKDRGPFGEQFF. CDR3 nucleotide sequence: TGCGCCAGCAGTGAAAAGGACAGGGGGCCGTTCGGTGAGCAGTTCTTC.